These 6 T cell receptor beta chains were sequenced from one sample in a study of T cells in Graves' hyperthyroidism and ophthalmopathy (dated by TCRdb to about 2019). Library preparation was by multiplex PCR. For sequencing, an Illumina HiSeq 2000 was employed. The TCR beta CDR3 regions were amplified from the RNA transcripts. The TCR CDR3 was subjected to a first round of RT-PCR using the HTBI primer set and the Qiagen OneStep RT-PCR kit. Through fastp at Q25 and MiXCR, TCRdb rebuilt clones from the public reads, retaining in-frame beta chains. Rows matching on CDR3 protein sequence are summarized as one entry with the most common DNA and genes. The sample data list more than 550,000 distinct CDR3 sequences, and around 20% of these were observed just once. Together, the top ten hold approximately 16% of the sample. Source material: blood. These receptor sequences come from a woman in her forties or fifties with Graves' hyperthyroidism that later progressed to Graves' ophthalmopathy.

This chain joins TRBV5-1 and TRBJ2-3, with 10 bases lining up with TRBD2. The germline V gene encodes CDR1 SGHRS and CDR2 YFSETQ. V lost 0 bases to trimming and J lost 3 bases; unmatched junction nucleotides: 10. This CDR3 comprises 18 residues. DNA for the CDR3: TGCGCCAGCAGCTTGGTAGGAGCGGGGGGGCCGAGGACAGATACGCAGTATTTT. Translated: CASSLVGAGGPRTDTQYF.

Only a few counts were recorded for this clonotype. Relative to the germline gene, one junction end is altered; a read error may explain this. This sequence joins TRBV7-7 and TRBJ1-1; a weak D match, TRBD1 (5 bases). The CDR3 runs to 13 residues. Germline CDR1 is SSHAT and CDR2 is FNYEAQ (reference sequence). CDR3 loop: CASSFNQGSEAFF. The CDR3 DNA follows: TGTGCTAGCAGCTTCAACCAGGGATCCGAAGCTTTCTTT.

This chain connects TRBV6-1 to TRBJ1-2; D is ambiguous. CDR3 length: 10 amino acids. The germline V and J ends were trimmed by 8 bases and 1 base, with 2 bases remaining between them. Germline-derived CDR1 and CDR2 are MNHNS and SASEGT. The CDR3 here is CASLNYGYTF. CDR3 DNA sequence: TGTGCCAGCCTTAACTATGGCTACACCTTC.

DNA for the CDR3: TGTGCCAGCAGCCCAACAGTAGAGGGATTTCATCAGCCCCAGCATTTT. As protein: CASSPTVEGFHQPQHF. The chain combines TRBV7-8 with TRBJ1-5; D gene unclear. V dropped 5 bases and J dropped 5 bases, with 19 bases sitting between them. Germline values: CDR1 SGHVS, CDR2 FQNEAQ. The CDR3 runs 16 residues. Together with reference TRBV7-8 and TRBJ1-5, the CDR3 gives the full variable domain: GAGVSQSPRYKVAKRGQDVALRCDPISGHVSLFWYQQALGQGPEFLTYFQNEAQLDKSGLPSDRFFAERPEGSVSTLKIQRTQQEDSAVYLCASSPTVEGFHQPQHFGDGTRLSIL.

This clonotype has a count of ten or more. This chain uses TRBV2 with TRBJ2-7, with D possibly matching TRBD1 (7 bases). CDR1 SNHLY and CDR2 FYNNEI come from the germline V gene. The CDR3 spans 14 residues. Deletions cut 4 bases from V and 6 bases from J, with 16 bases between. This CDR3 is CASSVGGRDSEQYF. CDR3 sequence (DNA): TGTGCCAGCAGTGTGGGGGGTCGGGACAGCGAGCAGTACTTC.

This clonotype was counted ten times or more. This chain links TRBV5-1 with TRBJ1-1; 8 bases align to TRBD1. V was pared by 4 bases and J by 1 base, with 3 bases of the junction left unmatched. The CDR3 totals 14 residues. Germline CDR1 SGHRS, CDR2 YFSETQ. Here the CDR3 DNA reads TGCGCCAGCAGCACCCAGGGGGCGAACACTGAAGCTTTCTTT. Translating it yields CASSTQGANTEAFF.